The rows below give T cell receptor beta chains drawn from one sample of a study of CD8 T cells in ankylosing spondylitis. Via MiXCR, TCRdb re-called the 5' RACE reads, giving one row per CDR3 protein. The sample records approximately 400,000 distinct CDR3 sequences, approximately 17% being singletons. Input material: blood, either unsorted or a sorted T cell fraction (not recorded which). Receptors were obtained from a male donor with ankylosing spondylitis. The CDR3 runs from the conserved cysteine through the conserved F or W. The D gene is left open where the match is weak. Some rows mark clone size as missing; the rest say once, few, many or name a class of expanded clone.

d_gene: -
abundance: few
j_gene: TRBJ2-1
v_gene: TRBV5-1
CDR3nt: TGCGCCAGCAGCTTGGTACGTGGGAGCGTCCTCAATGAGCAGTTCTTC
CDR3aa: CASSLVRGSVLNEQFF

d_gene: -
abundance: -
j_gene: TRBJ1-2
v_gene: TRBV6-1
CDR3nt: TGTGCCGGGAGGTCGGGGGGGGCGCAGGGGGGCTACACCTTC
CDR3aa: CAGRSGGAQGGYTF

d_gene: TRBD1
abundance: -
j_gene: TRBJ1-2
v_gene: TRBV11-2
CDR3nt: TGTGCCAGCAGCTTAGAGGGGACAGCAAGAGCGGATGGCTACACCTTC
CDR3aa: CASSLEGTARADGYTF

d_gene: -
abundance: few
j_gene: TRBJ1-5
v_gene: TRBV27
CDR3nt: TGTGCCAGCAGTTTCCAGGGTGCAAATCAGCCCCAGCATTTT
CDR3aa: CASSFQGANQPQHF

d_gene: TRBD1
abundance: many
j_gene: TRBJ2-1
v_gene: TRBV10-3
CDR3nt: TGTGCCATCAATGCCGGGACAGCAATCTACAATGAGCAGTTCTTC
CDR3aa: CAINAGTAIYNEQFF

d_gene: -
abundance: few
j_gene: TRBJ2-7
v_gene: TRBV20-1
CDR3nt: TGCAGTGCTACAGGGTTGGCGGGCGGCTCCTACGAGCAGTACTTC
CDR3aa: CSATGLAGGSYEQYF

d_gene: -
abundance: -
j_gene: TRBJ1-4
v_gene: TRBV9
CDR3nt: TGTGCCAGCAGCGAGGACAGAACTAATGAAAAACTGTTTTTT
CDR3aa: CASSEDRTNEKLFF

d_gene: -
abundance: few
j_gene: TRBJ2-3
v_gene: TRBV10-2
CDR3nt: TGCGCCAGCACGCCTGTGGGGCCAGATACGCAGTATTTT
CDR3aa: CASTPVGPDTQYF

d_gene: -
abundance: many
j_gene: TRBJ2-1
v_gene: TRBV7-6
CDR3nt: TGTGCCAGCAGCTCCCTTCGTTCAGTAGGGTACAATGAGCAGTTCTTC
CDR3aa: CASSSLRSVGYNEQFF

d_gene: -
abundance: few
j_gene: TRBJ1-6
v_gene: TRBV5-1
CDR3nt: TGCGCCAGCAGCTTGCCCAGGGAGAATTCACCCCTCCACTTT
CDR3aa: CASSLPRENSPLHF

d_gene: -
abundance: many
j_gene: TRBJ2-3
v_gene: TRBV5-1
CDR3nt: TGCGCCAGCAGCTTGGGGGCCGCCACAGATACGCAGTATTTT
CDR3aa: CASSLGAATDTQYF

d_gene: -
abundance: -
j_gene: TRBJ2-7
v_gene: TRBV3-1
CDR3nt: TGTGCCAGCAGCCAAGATCAGGGGCGCAAGGCGTACGAGCAGTACTTC
CDR3aa: CASSQDQGRKAYEQYF

d_gene: TRBD1
abundance: few
j_gene: TRBJ1-2
v_gene: TRBV12-3/TRBV12-4
CDR3nt: TGTGCCAGCAGTTTAGGACAGGGGGCTGTTGGCTACACCTTC
CDR3aa: CASSLGQGAVGYTF

d_gene: -
abundance: many
j_gene: TRBJ2-3
v_gene: TRBV20-1
CDR3nt: TGCAGTGCTACTGTTGGACTGGGGCCCCCAGATACGCAGTATTTT
CDR3aa: CSATVGLGPPDTQYF

d_gene: -
abundance: many
j_gene: TRBJ2-3
v_gene: TRBV20-1
CDR3nt: TGCAGTGCTAGGGGGGGCTATACGCAGTATTTT
CDR3aa: CSARGGYTQYF

d_gene: -
abundance: -
j_gene: TRBJ1-3
v_gene: TRBV12-3/TRBV12-4
CDR3nt: TGTGCCAGCAGTTTAGATACGACAGTGGGTGGAAACACCATATATTTT
CDR3aa: CASSLDTTVGGNTIYF

d_gene: TRBD2
abundance: many
j_gene: TRBJ2-1
v_gene: TRBV7-9
CDR3nt: TGTGCCAGCAGCCCCCGGACTAGCCCCCACAATGAGCAGTTCTTC
CDR3aa: CASSPRTSPHNEQFF

d_gene: TRBD1
abundance: many
j_gene: TRBJ1-1
v_gene: TRBV7-2
CDR3nt: TGTGCCAGCAGCTTAGCAGGGACAGGGCAAGCTTTCTTT
CDR3aa: CASSLAGTGQAFF

d_gene: -
abundance: few
j_gene: TRBJ2-1
v_gene: TRBV20-1
CDR3nt: TGCAGTGCTAGAGTCGTGGCCAGTTACAATGAGCAGTTCTTC
CDR3aa: CSARVVASYNEQFF

d_gene: TRBD1
abundance: many
j_gene: TRBJ1-2
v_gene: TRBV12-3/TRBV12-4
CDR3nt: TGTGCCAGCAGTTTACGGTCGGGACAGGGCTATGGCTACACCTTC
CDR3aa: CASSLRSGQGYGYTF

d_gene: -
abundance: few
j_gene: TRBJ2-1
v_gene: TRBV10-3
CDR3nt: TGTGCCATCAGCGGGGCATACTACAATGAGCAGTTCTTC
CDR3aa: CAISGAYYNEQFF

d_gene: TRBD2
abundance: many
j_gene: TRBJ2-3
v_gene: TRBV10-3
CDR3nt: TGTGCCATCAGAGAGGGACTAGAGGGTGATACGCAGTATTTT
CDR3aa: CAIREGLEGDTQYF

d_gene: TRBD1
abundance: -
j_gene: TRBJ2-1
v_gene: TRBV11-2
CDR3nt: TGTGCCAGCAGCGGCCGGGACAGGGGATACAATGAGCAGTTCTTC
CDR3aa: CASSGRDRGYNEQFF

d_gene: TRBD1
abundance: -
j_gene: TRBJ1-6
v_gene: TRBV5-1
CDR3nt: TGCGCCAGCAGCCCGGGACAGGGGGCAAATTCACCCCTCCACTTT
CDR3aa: CASSPGQGANSPLHF

d_gene: TRBD1
abundance: few
j_gene: TRBJ2-7
v_gene: TRBV12-3/TRBV12-4
CDR3nt: TGTGCCAGCAGTTCCACAGACAGGGCATACGAGCAGTACTTC
CDR3aa: CASSSTDRAYEQYF

d_gene: -
abundance: -
j_gene: TRBJ1-5
v_gene: TRBV3-1
CDR3nt: TGTGCCAGCAGGAGCACGGACAGACCAATGGAGCCCCAGCATTTT
CDR3aa: CASRSTDRPMEPQHF

d_gene: -
abundance: -
j_gene: TRBJ2-5
v_gene: TRBV5-1
CDR3nt: TGCGCCAGCAGCAGGGCGATGGGTTTTGACCAAGAGACCCAGTACTTC
CDR3aa: CASSRAMGFDQETQYF

d_gene: TRBD1
abundance: few
j_gene: TRBJ1-2
v_gene: TRBV27
CDR3nt: TGTGCCAGCAGTTCCCGGACAGGGGCGGTCTATGGCTACACCTTC
CDR3aa: CASSSRTGAVYGYTF

d_gene: TRBD1
abundance: many
j_gene: TRBJ2-3
v_gene: TRBV6-1
CDR3nt: TGTGCCAGCAGAACGGACAGGGAGGTAGGATGGGATACGCAGTATTTT
CDR3aa: CASRTDREVGWDTQYF

d_gene: TRBD2
abundance: -
j_gene: TRBJ2-3
v_gene: TRBV6-1
CDR3nt: TGTGCCAGCAGCTCGGGGGGAAGAGGCACAGATACGCAGTATTTT
CDR3aa: CASSSGGRGTDTQYF

d_gene: -
abundance: few
j_gene: TRBJ1-4
v_gene: TRBV30
CDR3nt: TGTGCCTGGAGTGTGGCCGGGCTGAAGAGTGATCATGAAAAACTGTTTTTT
CDR3aa: CAWSVAGLKSDHEKLFF